This TCR beta chain was identified during a study of CD8 T cells in ankylosing spondylitis (dated by TCRdb to 2015 to 2018). With regard to the full study: T cell receptor beta repertoires were profiled in healthy donors and ankylosing spondylitis patients so that disease-linked TCR variants could be found. The full study cohort was made up of about 25 ankylosing spondylitis patients and some 100 healthy donors. Peripheral blood was sampled, and synovial fluid was also collected from ankylosing spondylitis patients.

These reads were obtained on an Illumina HiSeq 2500. Quantitative 5'-RACE with molecular barcodes was used to prepare TCR beta libraries. On the authors' methods: To identify disease-linked TCR variants, a new computational method was used, one built on a probabilistic model of VDJ rearrangement. TCRdb reprocessing: public reads trimmed at Q25 with fastp, clones called with MiXCR, in-frame beta chains kept. Every entry covers one CDR3 protein and lists the most common genes and DNA from its rows. TCRdb assigned the V and J calls; the authors' analysis was not used. In all, the sample holds approximately 180,000 distinct CDR3 sequences, and 15% to 20% of those were seen once. 3.5% to 5% of the sample is held by the ten biggest clonotypes. Overall study results and their limits: Some motif variants had previously been reported in the synovial fluid and blood of reactive arthritis patients, which suggests shared mechanisms of disease initiation. The disease-linked clones had a CD8+ phenotype and were found at relatively low frequencies in peripheral blood. The disease-linked clones were reported to be significantly enriched in matched synovial fluid samples from ankylosing spondylitis patients. A TCR beta motif made up of several highly homologous amino acid variants appeared to be characteristic of blood from ankylosing spondylitis patients.

As to this clonotype: Its target antigen remains unknown. The input lacks base qualities; no much larger clone sits a single base away.

The receptor's source is a male donor aged 10-30 years with ankylosing spondylitis or in good health (not recorded which). Donor details come from another sample of the same person, matched by shared clones. What was sequenced was blood, either unsorted or a sorted T cell fraction (not recorded which).

The DNA is TGCAGTTCCCAGGGGGGCAATGAGCAGTTCTTC. This yields the protein CSSQGGNEQFF. Here the chain combines TRBV20-1 and TRBJ2-1; the best D guess is TRBD1, with 7 bases matching. Based on the germline V gene (reference sequence), the CDR1 and CDR2 sequences are DFQATT and SNEGSKA. Trimming takes 8 bases from V and 6 bases from J, and the germline ends sit 11 bases apart. Counted from cysteine to phenylalanine, this CDR3 has 11 amino acids. CDR3 DNA is the only sequence kept; it has 33 bases, read in frame from the first base.